A selection of T cell receptor beta chains follows, all from one sample in a study of technical replicates of blood from several donors. TCRdb's copy holds only in-frame clones and misses some; the assay was immunoSEQ multiplex PCR. The sample has approximately 50,000 clones, less than 95% seen once. The source material was T cells isolated from PBMCs. The receptors here all came from a human donor in good health. Both conserved end residues are part of each CDR3. The order of the fields is clone size, V gene, J gene, D gene, CDR3 protein, CDR3 DNA. A D gene is named only where the DNA matches it firmly. Clone size is not always given. Where it is, it says once, few, many or a class for expanded clones.

clone size: .
V gene: TRBV7-9
J gene: TRBJ1-2
D gene: TRBD1
CDR3 protein: CASSPPTGGDYGYTF
CDR3 DNA: TGTGCCAGCAGCCCACCGACAGGGGGCGACTATGGCTACACCTTC

clone size: .
V gene: TRBV29-1
J gene: TRBJ1-2
D gene: .
CDR3 protein: CSVETYPRGYTF
CDR3 DNA: TGCAGCGTTGAAACTTACCCTCGGGGCTACACCTTC

clone size: .
V gene: TRBV6-5
J gene: TRBJ1-5
D gene: .
CDR3 protein: CASSPRRGSNQPQHF
CDR3 DNA: TGTGCCAGCAGTCCCCGCAGGGGAAGCAATCAGCCCCAGCATTTT

clone size: .
V gene: TRBV18
J gene: TRBJ1-1
D gene: .
CDR3 protein: CASSQGENTEAFF
CDR3 DNA: TGTGCCAGCTCACAGGGGGAGAACACTGAAGCTTTCTTT

clone size: few
V gene: TRBV20-1
J gene: TRBJ2-5
D gene: .
CDR3 protein: CGLGDQETQYF
CDR3 DNA: TGTGGGCTAGGGGATCAAGAGACCCAGTACTTC

clone size: .
V gene: TRBV7-6
J gene: TRBJ1-5
D gene: .
CDR3 protein: CASSFGESQPQHF
CDR3 DNA: TGTGCCAGCAGCTTTGGGGAGAGTCAGCCCCAGCATTTT

clone size: .
V gene: TRBV12-5
J gene: TRBJ2-6
D gene: .
CDR3 protein: CASGLVHTSGANVLTF
CDR3 DNA: TGTGCTAGTGGTTTGGTACATACCTCTGGGGCCAACGTCCTGACTTTC

clone size: .
V gene: TRBV18
J gene: TRBJ1-5
D gene: TRBD1
CDR3 protein: CASSLRDREENQPQHF
CDR3 DNA: TGTGCCAGCTCCCTCCGGGACAGGGAAGAAAATCAGCCCCAGCATTTT

clone size: .
V gene: TRBV28
J gene: TRBJ2-2
D gene: TRBD1
CDR3 protein: CASRDRAGELFF
CDR3 DNA: TGTGCCAGCAGGGACAGGGCCGGGGAGCTGTTTTTT

clone size: .
V gene: TRBV7-3
J gene: TRBJ2-5
D gene: .
CDR3 protein: CASSSTFQETQYF
CDR3 DNA: TGTGCCAGCAGCTCGACTTTTCAAGAGACCCAGTACTTC

clone size: .
V gene: TRBV5-1
J gene: TRBJ2-1
D gene: .
CDR3 protein: CASSLWPGVLSYEQFF
CDR3 DNA: TGCGCCAGCAGCTTGTGGCCGGGAGTTTTGAGCTATGAGCAGTTCTTC

clone size: once
V gene: TRBV7-9
J gene: TRBJ2-1
D gene: .
CDR3 protein: CASSPLGNEQFF
CDR3 DNA: TGTGCCAGCAGCCCCCTCGGCAATGAGCAGTTCTTC

clone size: once
V gene: TRBV9
J gene: TRBJ2-7
D gene: .
CDR3 protein: CASSVGGDPYEQYF
CDR3 DNA: TGTGCCAGCAGCGTAGGAGGAGATCCCTACGAGCAGTACTTC

clone size: .
V gene: TRBV6-5
J gene: TRBJ2-1
D gene: .
CDR3 protein: CASSSSYEQFF
CDR3 DNA: TGTGCCAGCAGTTCTAGTTATGAGCAGTTCTTC

clone size: .
V gene: TRBV18
J gene: TRBJ1-1
D gene: TRBD1
CDR3 protein: CASSKRGTGDTEAFF
CDR3 DNA: TGTGCCAGCTCCAAGAGGGGGACAGGGGACACTGAAGCTTTCTTT

clone size: once
V gene: TRBV18
J gene: TRBJ2-7
D gene: TRBD1
CDR3 protein: CASSPGTGGYEQYF
CDR3 DNA: TGTGCCAGCTCACCAGGGACAGGGGGCTACGAGCAGTACTTC

clone size: .
V gene: TRBV7-9
J gene: TRBJ1-5
D gene: TRBD1
CDR3 protein: CASSPWDREQPQHF
CDR3 DNA: TGTGCCAGCAGCCCCTGGGACAGGGAACAGCCCCAGCATTTT

clone size: .
V gene: TRBV5-1
J gene: TRBJ2-7
D gene: TRBD2
CDR3 protein: CASSLLAEYEQYF
CDR3 DNA: TGCGCCAGCAGCTTGCTAGCGGAATACGAGCAGTACTTC

clone size: .
V gene: TRBV20-1
J gene: TRBJ2-7
D gene: .
CDR3 protein: CSARLSYEQYF
CDR3 DNA: TGCAGTGCTAGATTGAGCTACGAGCAGTACTTC

clone size: once
V gene: TRBV9
J gene: TRBJ1-2
D gene: .
CDR3 protein: CASSFTTEPTYGYTF
CDR3 DNA: TGTGCCAGCAGCTTCACGACAGAGCCTACCTATGGCTACACCTTC

clone size: .
V gene: TRBV9
J gene: TRBJ2-2
D gene: .
CDR3 protein: CASSVVPDSSTGELFF
CDR3 DNA: TGTGCCAGCAGCGTAGTGCCGGACAGTTCAACCGGGGAGCTGTTTTTT

clone size: .
V gene: TRBV7-6
J gene: TRBJ1-3
D gene: .
CDR3 protein: CASSLVVAGLGGNTIYF
CDR3 DNA: TGTGCCAGCAGCTTAGTGGTTGCAGGGCTCGGCGGAAACACCATATATTTT

clone size: .
V gene: TRBV5-1
J gene: TRBJ1-5
D gene: .
CDR3 protein: CASSLTGEANQPQHF
CDR3 DNA: TGCGCCAGCAGCTTGACAGGAGAGGCCAATCAGCCCCAGCATTTT

clone size: .
V gene: TRBV7-2
J gene: TRBJ2-7
D gene: .
CDR3 protein: CASSLAGGQVAYEQYF
CDR3 DNA: TGTGCCAGCAGCTTAGCGGGAGGACAGGTTGCCTACGAGCAGTACTTC

clone size: .
V gene: TRBV5-4
J gene: TRBJ2-7
D gene: TRBD2
CDR3 protein: CASSLPGLAGGYEQYF
CDR3 DNA: TGTGCCAGCAGCTTACCCGGACTAGCGGGAGGCTACGAGCAGTACTTC

clone size: .
V gene: TRBV11-2
J gene: TRBJ2-7
D gene: TRBD1
CDR3 protein: CASSHPWDRVGEQYF
CDR3 DNA: TGTGCCAGCAGCCACCCGTGGGACAGGGTCGGAGAGCAGTACTTC

clone size: .
V gene: TRBV5-1
J gene: TRBJ2-5
D gene: .
CDR3 protein: CASSLEGLETQYF
CDR3 DNA: TGCGCCAGCAGCTTGGAGGGGTTGGAGACCCAGTACTTC

clone size: .
V gene: TRBV10-1
J gene: TRBJ2-5
D gene: TRBD1
CDR3 protein: CASRGDSQETQYF
CDR3 DNA: TGCGCCAGCAGGGGGGACAGCCAAGAGACCCAGTACTTC

clone size: .
V gene: TRBV7-9
J gene: TRBJ2-5
D gene: .
CDR3 protein: CASTTEGTWETQYF
CDR3 DNA: TGTGCCAGCACCACGGAGGGTACCTGGGAGACCCAGTACTTC

clone size: .
V gene: TRBV5-1
J gene: TRBJ1-2
D gene: .
CDR3 protein: CASRINLNYGYTF
CDR3 DNA: TGCGCCAGCAGAATAAATCTTAACTATGGCTACACCTTC

clone size: once
V gene: TRBV5-1
J gene: TRBJ1-1
D gene: TRBD1
CDR3 protein: CASSWTGVNTEAFF
CDR3 DNA: TGCGCCAGCAGCTGGACAGGGGTGAACACTGAAGCTTTCTTT

clone size: few
V gene: TRBV29-1
J gene: TRBJ2-2
D gene: .
CDR3 protein: CSAGIDRNTGELFF
CDR3 DNA: TGCAGCGCCGGTATTGACAGGAACACCGGGGAGCTGTTTTTT

clone size: .
V gene: TRBV13
J gene: TRBJ2-1
D gene: TRBD2
CDR3 protein: CASSSRAGPPYNEQFF
CDR3 DNA: TGTGCCAGCAGCTCAAGAGCGGGACCTCCATACAATGAGCAGTTCTTC

clone size: .
V gene: TRBV7-9
J gene: TRBJ1-1
D gene: .
CDR3 protein: CASSLEAGARETEAFF
CDR3 DNA: TGTGCCAGCAGCTTAGAAGCGGGGGCGCGGGAAACTGAAGCTTTCTTT

clone size: .
V gene: TRBV7-9
J gene: TRBJ2-7
D gene: .
CDR3 protein: CASSLPILGGQRNYEQYF
CDR3 DNA: TGTGCCAGCAGCTTACCCATACTCGGCGGACAGAGAAACTACGAGCAGTACTTC

clone size: .
V gene: TRBV5-4
J gene: TRBJ2-3
D gene: .
CDR3 protein: CASNTEGGTDTQYF
CDR3 DNA: TGTGCCAGCAACACTGAGGGGGGCACAGATACGCAGTATTTT

clone size: .
V gene: TRBV11-1
J gene: TRBJ1-1
D gene: TRBD1
CDR3 protein: CASSLDRDEAFF
CDR3 DNA: TGTGCCAGCAGCCTCGACAGGGATGAAGCTTTCTTT

clone size: few
V gene: TRBV10-3
J gene: TRBJ2-3
D gene: TRBD1
CDR3 protein: CAAGGRTDTQYF
CDR3 DNA: TGTGCCGCAGGGGGACGCACAGATACGCAGTATTTT

clone size: .
V gene: TRBV6-5
J gene: TRBJ2-2
D gene: TRBD2
CDR3 protein: CALRAGGRTGELFF
CDR3 DNA: TGTGCCCTACGAGCGGGAGGACGGACCGGGGAGCTGTTTTTT

clone size: .
V gene: TRBV11-2
J gene: TRBJ2-7
D gene: TRBD2
CDR3 protein: CASSLGSSGSGEQYF
CDR3 DNA: TGTGCCAGCAGCTTAGGGTCTAGCGGGAGTGGCGAGCAGTACTTC

clone size: .
V gene: TRBV20-1
J gene: TRBJ2-7
D gene: .
CDR3 protein: CSARVGYEQYF
CDR3 DNA: TGCAGTGCTAGAGTCGGTTACGAGCAGTACTTC

clone size: .
V gene: TRBV9
J gene: TRBJ1-3
D gene: .
CDR3 protein: CASSAIGGGGSGNTIYF
CDR3 DNA: TGTGCCAGCAGCGCAATTGGTGGGGGGGGATCTGGAAACACCATATATTTT

clone size: .
V gene: TRBV14
J gene: TRBJ1-1
D gene: .
CDR3 protein: CASSQQGYTEAFF
CDR3 DNA: TGTGCCAGCAGCCAACAGGGGTACACTGAAGCTTTCTTT

clone size: .
V gene: TRBV19
J gene: TRBJ1-6
D gene: .
CDR3 protein: CASSSEERSPLHF
CDR3 DNA: TGTGCCAGTAGTTCAGAAGAGCGTTCACCCCTCCACTTT

clone size: .
V gene: TRBV5-1
J gene: TRBJ2-7
D gene: TRBD2
CDR3 protein: CASSLGPAGGDYEQYF
CDR3 DNA: TGCGCCAGCAGCCTTGGCCCCGCGGGAGGGGATTACGAGCAGTACTTC

clone size: .
V gene: TRBV13
J gene: TRBJ1-1
D gene: .
CDR3 protein: CASSLLGVDSEAFF
CDR3 DNA: TGTGCCAGCAGCTTACTAGGGGTGGACAGCGAAGCTTTCTTT

clone size: .
V gene: TRBV11-3
J gene: TRBJ2-7
D gene: .
CDR3 protein: CASSLAGTSYEQYF
CDR3 DNA: TGTGCCAGCAGCTTAGCGGGAACTTCCTACGAGCAGTACTTC

clone size: .
V gene: TRBV29-1
J gene: TRBJ2-7
D gene: .
CDR3 protein: CSVAGAYEQYF
CDR3 DNA: TGCAGCGTTGCGGGAGCCTACGAGCAGTACTTC

clone size: once
V gene: TRBV13
J gene: TRBJ2-5
D gene: TRBD1
CDR3 protein: CASSSGQGGETQYF
CDR3 DNA: TGTGCCAGCAGCTCGGGACAGGGGGGAGAGACCCAGTACTTC

clone size: .
V gene: TRBV7-9
J gene: TRBJ2-7
D gene: .
CDR3 protein: CASSLEVTKQYF
CDR3 DNA: TGTGCCAGCAGCTTAGAGGTTACTAAGCAGTACTTC

clone size: .
V gene: TRBV7-6
J gene: TRBJ1-1
D gene: .
CDR3 protein: CASSLVAFQSTEAFF
CDR3 DNA: TGTGCCAGCAGCTTAGTGGCTTTCCAGTCCACTGAAGCTTTCTTT

clone size: .
V gene: TRBV28
J gene: TRBJ2-1
D gene: TRBD2
CDR3 protein: CASSLVAGGPSSYNEQFF
CDR3 DNA: TGTGCCAGCAGTTTGGTGGCGGGAGGGCCAAGTTCCTACAATGAGCAGTTCTTC

clone size: .
V gene: TRBV9
J gene: TRBJ2-1
D gene: .
CDR3 protein: CASSVSLRNEQFF
CDR3 DNA: TGTGCCAGCAGCGTAAGCCTCCGCAATGAGCAGTTCTTC

clone size: .
V gene: TRBV5-1
J gene: TRBJ2-5
D gene: .
CDR3 protein: CASSLQDTFQETQYF
CDR3 DNA: TGCGCCAGCAGCTTGCAGGACACCTTCCAAGAGACCCAGTACTTC

clone size: .
V gene: TRBV7-8
J gene: TRBJ1-5
D gene: .
CDR3 protein: CASSLAPAGYSNQPQHF
CDR3 DNA: TGTGCCAGCAGCTTAGCCCCCGCAGGGTATAGCAATCAGCCCCAGCATTTT

clone size: .
V gene: TRBV10-1
J gene: TRBJ1-2
D gene: TRBD1
CDR3 protein: CASSAGTGVGYGYTF
CDR3 DNA: TGCGCCAGCAGTGCGGGAACAGGGGTTGGCTATGGCTACACCTTC

clone size: once
V gene: TRBV9
J gene: TRBJ2-1
D gene: .
CDR3 protein: CASSVVRNEQFF
CDR3 DNA: TGTGCCAGCAGCGTAGTTCGGAATGAGCAGTTCTTC